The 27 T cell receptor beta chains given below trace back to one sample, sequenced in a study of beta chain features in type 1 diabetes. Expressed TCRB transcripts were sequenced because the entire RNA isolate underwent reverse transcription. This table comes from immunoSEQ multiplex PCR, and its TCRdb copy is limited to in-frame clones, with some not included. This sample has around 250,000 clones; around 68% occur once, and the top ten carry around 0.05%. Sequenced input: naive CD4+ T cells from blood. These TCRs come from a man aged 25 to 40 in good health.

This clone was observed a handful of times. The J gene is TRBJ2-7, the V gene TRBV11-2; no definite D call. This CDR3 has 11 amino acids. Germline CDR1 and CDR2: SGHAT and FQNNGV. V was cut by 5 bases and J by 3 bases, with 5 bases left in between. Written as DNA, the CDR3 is TGTGCCAGCAGCGCTAGCTACGAGCAGTACTTC. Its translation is CASSASYEQYF.

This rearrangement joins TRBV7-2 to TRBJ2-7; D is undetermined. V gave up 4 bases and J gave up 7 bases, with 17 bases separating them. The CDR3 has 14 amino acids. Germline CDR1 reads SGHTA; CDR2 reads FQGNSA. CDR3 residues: CASSSSAKAEEQYF. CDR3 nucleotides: TGTGCCAGCAGCTCCTCTGCAAAGGCCGAGGAGCAGTACTTC.

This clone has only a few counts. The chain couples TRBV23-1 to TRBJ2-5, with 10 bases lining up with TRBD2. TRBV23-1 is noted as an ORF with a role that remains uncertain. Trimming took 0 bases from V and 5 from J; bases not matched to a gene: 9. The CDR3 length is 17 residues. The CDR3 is CASSQSEASGSRETQYF. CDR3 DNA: TGCGCCAGCAGTCAATCCGAGGCTAGCGGGAGTAGGGAGACCCAGTACTTC.

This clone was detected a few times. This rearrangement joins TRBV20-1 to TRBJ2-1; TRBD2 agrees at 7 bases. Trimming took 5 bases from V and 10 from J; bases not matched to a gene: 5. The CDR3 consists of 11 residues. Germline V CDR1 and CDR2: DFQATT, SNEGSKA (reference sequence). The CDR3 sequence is CSAGLVDEQFF. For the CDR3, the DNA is TGCAGTGCTGGACTAGTGGACGAGCAGTTCTTC.

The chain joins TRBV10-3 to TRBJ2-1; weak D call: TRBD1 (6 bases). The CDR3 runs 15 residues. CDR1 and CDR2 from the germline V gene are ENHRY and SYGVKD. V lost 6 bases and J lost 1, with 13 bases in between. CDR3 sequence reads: CAISRDIKSYNEQFF. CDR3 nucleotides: TGTGCCATCAGCAGGGACATTAAGTCCTACAATGAGCAGTTCTTC.

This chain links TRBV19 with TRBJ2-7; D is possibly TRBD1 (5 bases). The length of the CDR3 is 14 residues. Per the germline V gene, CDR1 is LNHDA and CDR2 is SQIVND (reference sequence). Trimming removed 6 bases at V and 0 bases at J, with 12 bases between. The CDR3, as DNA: TGTGCCAGTAGGAGACAAGACAGCTCCTACGAGCAGTACTTC. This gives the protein CASRRQDSSYEQYF.

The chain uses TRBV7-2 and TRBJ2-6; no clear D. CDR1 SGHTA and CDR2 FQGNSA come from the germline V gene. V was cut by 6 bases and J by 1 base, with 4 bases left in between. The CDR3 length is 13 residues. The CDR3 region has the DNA TGTGCCAGCAGAAGGTCTGGGGCCAACGTCCTGACTTTC. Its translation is CASRRSGANVLTF. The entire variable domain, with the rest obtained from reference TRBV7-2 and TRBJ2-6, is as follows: GAGVSQSPSNKVTEKGKDVELRCDPISGHTALYWYRQSLGQGLEFLIYFQGNSAPDKSGLPSDRFSAERTGGSVSTLTIQRTQQEDSAVYLCASRRSGANVLTFGAGSRLTVL.

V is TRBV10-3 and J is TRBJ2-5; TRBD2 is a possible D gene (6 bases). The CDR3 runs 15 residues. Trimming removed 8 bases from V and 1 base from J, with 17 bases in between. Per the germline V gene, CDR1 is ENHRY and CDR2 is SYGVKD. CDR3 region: CAIGGTGRTQETQYF. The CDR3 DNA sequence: TGTGCCATCGGGGGGACGGGGAGGACCCAAGAGACCCAGTACTTC.

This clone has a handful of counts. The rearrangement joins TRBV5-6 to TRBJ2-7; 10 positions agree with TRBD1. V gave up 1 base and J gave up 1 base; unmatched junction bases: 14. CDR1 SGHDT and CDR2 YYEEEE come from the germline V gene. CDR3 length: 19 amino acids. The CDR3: CASSLIAGQGRSRSYEQYF. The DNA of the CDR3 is TGTGCCAGCAGCTTGATTGCGGGACAGGGGAGGTCCCGGTCCTACGAGCAGTACTTC. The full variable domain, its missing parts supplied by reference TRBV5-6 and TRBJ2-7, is DAGVTQSPTHLIKTRGQQVTLRCSPKSGHDTVSWYQQALGQGPQFIFQYYEEEERQRGNFPDRFSGHQFPNYSSELNVNALLLGDSALYLCASSLIAGQGRSRSYEQYFGPGTRLTVT.

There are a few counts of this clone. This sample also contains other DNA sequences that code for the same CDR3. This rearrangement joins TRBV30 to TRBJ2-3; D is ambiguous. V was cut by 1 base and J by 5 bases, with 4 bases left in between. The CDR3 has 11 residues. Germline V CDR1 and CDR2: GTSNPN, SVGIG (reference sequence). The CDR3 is CAWSGGDTQYF. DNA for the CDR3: TGTGCCTGGAGTGGGGGAGATACGCAGTATTTT.

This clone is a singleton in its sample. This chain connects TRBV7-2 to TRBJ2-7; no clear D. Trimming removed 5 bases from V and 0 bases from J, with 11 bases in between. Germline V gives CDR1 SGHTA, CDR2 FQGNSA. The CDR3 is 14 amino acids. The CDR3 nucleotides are TGTGCCAGCAGCCCTAATGACATCTCCTACGAGCAGTACTTC. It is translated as CASSPNDISYEQYF.

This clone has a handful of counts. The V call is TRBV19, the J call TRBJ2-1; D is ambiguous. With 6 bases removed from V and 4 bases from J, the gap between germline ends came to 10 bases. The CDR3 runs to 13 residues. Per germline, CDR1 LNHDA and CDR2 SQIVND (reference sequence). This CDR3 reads CASSAGPYNEQFF. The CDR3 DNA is TGTGCCAGTAGCGCCGGACCTTACAATGAGCAGTTCTTC.

CDR3 sequence reads: CASSLVQGALRETQYF. The CDR3 bases are TGTGCCAGCAGCTTAGTCCAGGGGGCTCTGCGGGAGACCCAGTACTTC. The V call is TRBV7-9, the J call TRBJ2-5, with 8 bases identical to TRBD1. CDR3 size: 16 residues. Germline V gene lookup returns CDR1 SEHNR and CDR2 FQNEAQ (reference sequence). Losses at the gene ends were 1 base for V and 5 bases for J; bases not matched to a gene: 9.

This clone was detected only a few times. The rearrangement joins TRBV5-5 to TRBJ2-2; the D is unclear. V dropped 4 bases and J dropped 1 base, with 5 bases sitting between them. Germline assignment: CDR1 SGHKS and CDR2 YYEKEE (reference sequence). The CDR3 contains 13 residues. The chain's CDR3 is CASSLQNTGELFF. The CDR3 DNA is TGTGCCAGCAGCCTGCAGAACACCGGGGAGCTGTTTTTT.

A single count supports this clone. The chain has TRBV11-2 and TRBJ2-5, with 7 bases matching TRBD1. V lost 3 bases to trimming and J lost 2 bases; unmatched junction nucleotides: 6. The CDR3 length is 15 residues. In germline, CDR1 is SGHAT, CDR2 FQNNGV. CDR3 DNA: TGTGCCAGCAGCTTGCTGGGGACAGCTCAAGAGACCCAGTACTTC. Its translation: CASSLLGTAQETQYF. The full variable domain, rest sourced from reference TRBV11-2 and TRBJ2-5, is EAGVAQSPRYKIIEKRQSVAFWCNPISGHATLYWYQQILGQGPKLLIQFQNNGVVDDSQLPKDRFSAERLKGVDSTLKIQPAKLEDSAVYLCASSLLGTAQETQYFGPGTRLLVL.

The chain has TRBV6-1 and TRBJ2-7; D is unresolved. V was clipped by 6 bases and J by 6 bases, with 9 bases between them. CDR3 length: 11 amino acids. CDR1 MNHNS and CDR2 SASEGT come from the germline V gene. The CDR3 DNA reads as TGTGCCAGCAGCCAAGTCCGCGAGCAGTACTTC. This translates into CASSQVREQYF.

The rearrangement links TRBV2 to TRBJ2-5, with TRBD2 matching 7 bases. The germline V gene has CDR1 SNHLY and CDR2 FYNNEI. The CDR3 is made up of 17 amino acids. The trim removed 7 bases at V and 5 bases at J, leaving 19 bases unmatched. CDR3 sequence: CASTRTPLAGVGETQYF. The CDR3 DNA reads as TGTGCCAGCACCCGGACCCCCCTCGCGGGAGTGGGTGAGACCCAGTACTTC.

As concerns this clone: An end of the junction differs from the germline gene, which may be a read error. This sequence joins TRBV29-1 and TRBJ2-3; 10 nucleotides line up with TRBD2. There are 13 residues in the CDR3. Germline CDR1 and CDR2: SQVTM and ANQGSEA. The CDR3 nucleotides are TGCAGCCTCGGGGGGGCTAGCGGGAGAGGCGATAGGTTT. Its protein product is CSLGGASGRGDRF.

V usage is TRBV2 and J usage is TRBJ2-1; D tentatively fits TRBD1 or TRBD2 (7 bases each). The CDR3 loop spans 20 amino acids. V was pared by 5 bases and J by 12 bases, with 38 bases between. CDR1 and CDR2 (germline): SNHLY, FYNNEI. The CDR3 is CASSFEGTDRALAGPRGQFF. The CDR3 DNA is TGTGCCAGCAGTTTCGAAGGGACAGATAGAGCGTTAGCGGGCCCTCGGGGGCAGTTCTTC.

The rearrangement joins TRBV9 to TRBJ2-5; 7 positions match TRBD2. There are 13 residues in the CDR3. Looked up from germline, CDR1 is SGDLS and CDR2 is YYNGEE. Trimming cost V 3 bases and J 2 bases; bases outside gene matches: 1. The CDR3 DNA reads TGTGCCAGCAGCGCGGGGGGTCAAGAGACCCAGTACTTC. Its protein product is CASSAGGQETQYF.

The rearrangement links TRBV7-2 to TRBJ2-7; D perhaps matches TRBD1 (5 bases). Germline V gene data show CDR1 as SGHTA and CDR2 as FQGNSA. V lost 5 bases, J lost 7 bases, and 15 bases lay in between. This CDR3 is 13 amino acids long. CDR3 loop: CASSLGHLLEQYF. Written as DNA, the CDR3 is TGTGCCAGCAGCCTAGGACACCTTCTTGAGCAGTACTTC.

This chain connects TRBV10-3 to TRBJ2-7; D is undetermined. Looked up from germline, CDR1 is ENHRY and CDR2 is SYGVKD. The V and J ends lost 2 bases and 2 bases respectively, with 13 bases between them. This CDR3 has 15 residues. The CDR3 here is CAISEARGNTYEQYF. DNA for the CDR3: TGTGCCATCAGTGAGGCCCGCGGCAACACCTACGAGCAGTACTTC.

The CDR3 here is CAWSEVGYTF. The CDR3 bases are TGTGCCTGGAGTGAGGTTGGCTACACCTTC. The J gene is TRBJ1-2, the V gene TRBV30; D is uncertain. This CDR3 has 10 amino acids. Germline CDR1 reads GTSNPN; CDR2 reads SVGIG (reference sequence). The germline V and J ends were trimmed by 1 base and 7 bases, with 4 bases remaining between them.

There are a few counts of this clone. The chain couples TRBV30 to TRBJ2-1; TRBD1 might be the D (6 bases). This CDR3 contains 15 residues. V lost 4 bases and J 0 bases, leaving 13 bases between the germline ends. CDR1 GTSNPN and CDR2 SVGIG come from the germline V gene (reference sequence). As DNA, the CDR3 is TGTGCCTGGATGGGGGCGCGAAGCTCCTACAATGAGCAGTTCTTC. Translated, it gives CAWMGARSSYNEQFF.

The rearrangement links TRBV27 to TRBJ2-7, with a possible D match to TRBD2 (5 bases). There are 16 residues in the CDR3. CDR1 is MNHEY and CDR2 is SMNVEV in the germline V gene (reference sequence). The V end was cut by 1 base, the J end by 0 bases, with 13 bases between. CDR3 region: CASSLLGERNSYEQYF. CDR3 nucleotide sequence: TGTGCCAGCAGTTTATTGGGAGAGCGTAACTCCTACGAGCAGTACTTC.

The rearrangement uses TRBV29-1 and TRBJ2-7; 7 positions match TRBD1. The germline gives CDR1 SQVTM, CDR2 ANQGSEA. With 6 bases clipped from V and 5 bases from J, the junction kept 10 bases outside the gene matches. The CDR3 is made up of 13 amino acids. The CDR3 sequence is CSVSTGSRDEQYF. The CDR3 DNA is TGCAGCGTCTCGACAGGGAGCCGCGACGAGCAGTACTTC.

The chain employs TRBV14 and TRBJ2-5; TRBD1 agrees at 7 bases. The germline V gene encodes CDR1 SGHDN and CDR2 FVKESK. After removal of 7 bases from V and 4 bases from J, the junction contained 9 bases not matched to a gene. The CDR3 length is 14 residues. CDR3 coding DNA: TGTGCCAGCACCTGGGGGACAGTACCAGAGACCCAGTACTTC. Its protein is CASTWGTVPETQYF.